The rows below give T cell receptor beta chains drawn from one sample of a study of blood T cell repertoires in COVID-19. Clones were read by immunoSEQ multiplex PCR, and TCRdb kept only the in-frame ones, dropping some. The table includes 110,000 or so clones, around 86% detected once. The specimen was peripheral blood. The receptors originated from a man aged 50 to 59 with acute or convalescent COVID-19. CDR3s include the opening cysteine and the closing phenylalanine or tryptophan. The order of the fields is clone size, D gene, V gene, J gene, CDR3 protein, CDR3 DNA. The D gene is left open where the match is weak. Rows may omit the clone size; those that give it use once, few, many or a size class.

-,TRBD1,TRBV7-6,TRBJ2-3,CASSLMTGGLDTQYF,TGTGCCAGCAGCCTCATGACAGGGGGCCTAGATACGCAGTATTTT
once,-,TRBV5-1,TRBJ1-1,CASSLAGQENTEAFF,TGCGCCAGCAGCTTGGCAGGGCAGGAAAACACTGAAGCTTTCTTT
once,TRBD1,TRBV10-3,TRBJ1-5,CATAVGTGNSFRNQPQHF,TGTGCCACAGCCGTTGGGACAGGGAATTCATTTCGTAATCAGCCCCAGCATTTT
-,-,TRBV11-2,TRBJ2-7,CASSLAGPYEQYF,TGTGCCAGCAGCTTAGCAGGGCCCTACGAGCAGTACTTC
-,-,TRBV7-2,TRBJ2-7,CASSFRASSSYEQYF,TGTGCCAGCAGCTTCAGGGCTTCAAGCTCCTACGAGCAGTACTTC
-,-,TRBV25-1,TRBJ1-4,CASSDLMGGDEKLFF,TGTGCCAGCAGTGATCTGATGGGAGGGGACGAAAAACTGTTTTTT
-,-,TRBV11-3,TRBJ1-1,CASTPPGENTEAFF,TGTGCCAGCACCCCACCCGGGGAGAACACTGAAGCTTTCTTT
-,-,TRBV10-1,TRBJ2-3,CASNEGGTDTQYF,TGCGCCAGCAATGAAGGGGGAACAGATACGCAGTATTTT
-,-,TRBV5-1,TRBJ1-2,CASSLDAGYFYGYTF,TGCGCCAGCAGCTTGGATGCGGGTTACTTCTATGGCTACACCTTC
-,-,TRBV7-3,TRBJ1-5,CASRLNPGGGDQPQHF,TGTGCCAGCAGGTTAAATCCAGGAGGCGGGGATCAGCCCCAGCATTTT
-,-,TRBV12-5,TRBJ2-5,CASDTVADQETQYF,TGTGCTAGTGACACCGTCGCGGACCAAGAGACCCAGTACTTC
-,TRBD2,TRBV28,TRBJ2-5,CASSLVGGAHQETQYF,TGTGCCAGCAGTTTAGTGGGAGGGGCACACCAAGAGACCCAGTACTTC
-,-,TRBV6-5,TRBJ1-3,CASTGGHGNTIYF,TGTGCCAGCACGGGGGGGCATGGAAACACCATATATTTT
-,TRBD1,TRBV7-9,TRBJ1-2,CASRRGTDSNYGYTF,TGTGCCAGCAGACGTGGGACAGACAGTAACTATGGCTACACCTTC
-,TRBD1,TRBV28,TRBJ1-1,CASSPPGQDTLEAFF,TGTGCCAGCAGTCCCCCGGGACAGGACACCCTCGAGGCTTTCTTT
-,-,TRBV29-1,TRBJ1-4,CSVAGTTNEKLFF,TGCAGCGTTGCCGGGACAACTAATGAAAAACTGTTTTTT
-,-,TRBV13,TRBJ1-2,CASSLEGLNGYTF,TGTGCCAGCTCCTTGGAGGGGCTCAATGGCTACACCTTC
-,TRBD2,TRBV2,TRBJ2-1,CASSQGTSGEQFF,TGTGCCAGCAGTCAAGGGACTAGCGGGGAGCAGTTCTTC
once,TRBD1,TRBV29-1,TRBJ2-3,CSVAGWDSPTDTQYF,TGCAGCGTGGCGGGCTGGGACAGCCCCACAGATACGCAGTATTTT
-,TRBD1,TRBV12-3/TRBV12-4,TRBJ1-2,CASTQRTGGGLTF,TGTGCCAGCACCCAGAGGACAGGCGGAGGCCTAACCTTC
-,-,TRBV18,TRBJ1-2,CASSPPFPGSPYGYTF,TGTGCCAGCTCACCACCGTTTCCAGGCTCTCCCTATGGCTACACCTTC
-,-,TRBV2,TRBJ2-2,CASTAQGNTGELFF,TGTGCCAGCACTGCCCAGGGGAACACCGGGGAGCTGTTTTTT
-,TRBD2,TRBV9,TRBJ2-7,CASSRGLAGPTYEQYF,TGTGCCAGCAGCCGGGGGCTAGCGGGTCCGACCTACGAGCAGTACTTC
once,TRBD1,TRBV19,TRBJ1-4,CASKGQGYANEKLFF,TGTGCCAGTAAGGGACAGGGATACGCTAATGAAAAACTGTTTTTT
-,-,TRBV6-1,TRBJ2-3,CASSELAGRSDTQYF,TGTGCCAGCAGTGAATTGGCAGGGAGGTCAGATACGCAGTATTTT
-,TRBD1,TRBV9,TRBJ1-5,CASSPAQGWEPQHF,TGTGCCAGCAGCCCAGCACAGGGGTGGGAGCCCCAGCATTTT
-,TRBD1,TRBV24-1,TRBJ2-7,CATRTGGWSSEQYF,TGTGCCACCAGAACAGGGGGCTGGTCCTCCGAGCAGTACTTC
-,-,TRBV4-1,TRBJ1-2,CASSQVGGGNYGYTF,TGCGCCAGCAGCCAAGTTGGGGGGGGGAACTATGGCTACACCTTC
-,-,TRBV10-1,TRBJ1-1,CASRVNSDTEAFF,TGCGCCAGCAGAGTGAATAGTGACACTGAAGCTTTCTTT
-,-,TRBV10-3,TRBJ2-5,CAISDGREETQYF,TGTGCCATCAGTGATGGTCGGGAAGAGACCCAGTACTTC
-,-,TRBV30,TRBJ2-6,CAWSVLRVFRSGANVLTF,TGTGCCTGGAGTGTCCTCCGGGTTTTTCGTTCTGGGGCCAACGTCCTGACTTTC
-,-,TRBV2,TRBJ1-3,CASSTGSGNTIYF,TGTGCCAGCAGTACAGGGTCTGGAAACACCATATATTTT